The following is a TCR beta chain sequence with its context. What it binds is not known. V dropped 6 bases and J dropped 8 bases, with 10 bases sitting between them. Germline CDR1 reads MNHNY; CDR2 reads SVGAGI (reference sequence). The CDR3 extends over 11 amino acids. This sample was taken from a study of PD-1 blockade in classical Hodgkin lymphoma. Study results and limitations: Later analyses included only patients treated at least 1 year post-ASCT. By cycle point C4D1, TCR diversity had risen significantly in CD4+ cells (but not CD8+ cells). Newly diagnosed patients were reported to start with lower TCR diversity than healthy donors.

The method was immunoSEQ multiplex PCR; TCRdb's version includes in-frame clones alone and lacks a portion of them. Here the sample spans about 26,000 clones, around 70% being singletons. Relapse after autologous stem cell transplantation occurred in every patient, and brentuximab vedotin exposure varied. The clonotype was recovered from a human donor with classical Hodgkin lymphoma. The sample was peripheral blood mononuclear cells (PBMCs), taken before the second cycle of nivolumab. The chain links TRBV6-6 to TRBJ1-2, with unresolved D. The chain's CDR3 is CASRGTGGYTF. The CDR3 nucleotides are TGTGCCAGCAGGGGAACCGGGGGCTACACCTTC.